The TCR beta chain described here comes from a study of molecular identifiers for immune sequencing clone quantification. Between roughly 18,000 and 1,100,000 sorted cells, with 10%, 30% or 50% RNA, yielded naive CD8 libraries. For naive CD8 T cells, sorting used the CD8+CD4-CCR7+CD45RA+ phenotype. This clonotype was counted at least ten times. The antigen is not known. With 6 bases clipped from V and 4 bases from J, the junction kept 10 bases outside the gene matches. The length of the CDR3 is 15 residues. Looked up from germline, CDR1 is LGHNA and CDR2 is YSLEER. The study's findings and limits: Clones above 20 RNA copies held over 99% of effector molecules, under 1% in naive cells.

Previously reported methods and listed TCR primers produced the bulk TCR libraries. Each CDR3 protein gets one entry after TCRdb re-called the PCR reads with MiXCR. There are 600,000 to 650,000 distinct CDR3 sequences in the sample; just under 20% occur only once, and 0.75% to 0.95% lies in the top ten. The sample consisted of naive CD8+ T cells from blood, with Jurkat cell RNA spiked in. Sample subset: FACS-sorted CD8+CD4-CCR7+CD45RA+ naive T cells. The chain couples TRBV4-3 to TRBJ2-7; 9 bases map to TRBD2. The TCR sequence derives from a human donor in good health. Some libraries in this study had Jurkat cell RNA spiked in. DNA of the CDR3: TGCGCCAGCAGTCCTCAGGTAGCGGGAGTGTACGAGCAGTACTTC. Amino acid sequence: CASSPQVAGVYEQYF.